This paragraph covers one TCR beta chain sequence. Its antigen is as yet unknown. Unique molecular identifiers were affixed to single, distinct cDNA molecules. TCRdb re-analysed the 5' RACE reads in MiXCR, keeping a single row per CDR3 protein. The profile shows 70,000 to 95,000 distinct CDR3 sequences, 14% to 15% of them singletons. These data belong to a study of early T cells in non-severe SARS-CoV-2 infection. The germline V gene encodes CDR1 LGHDT and CDR2 YNNKEL (reference sequence). V was cut by 8 bases and J by 7 bases, with 14 bases left in between. The CDR3 is made up of 12 amino acids. Overall study results and limits: Lookups in VDJdb leaned toward anti-spike CD8 responses and missed private and CD4 specificities.

The chain recombines TRBV3-1 with TRBJ1-2, with D possibly TRBD1 on 5 matching bases. The material sequenced was whole blood. This receptor was taken from an adult who was a healthcare worker with PCR-confirmed SARS-CoV-2 infection or an uninfected control (not recorded which). CDR3 residues: CASGKLGGGYTF. The DNA of the CDR3 is TGTGCCAGCGGGAAGCTGGGGGGTGGCTACACCTTC.